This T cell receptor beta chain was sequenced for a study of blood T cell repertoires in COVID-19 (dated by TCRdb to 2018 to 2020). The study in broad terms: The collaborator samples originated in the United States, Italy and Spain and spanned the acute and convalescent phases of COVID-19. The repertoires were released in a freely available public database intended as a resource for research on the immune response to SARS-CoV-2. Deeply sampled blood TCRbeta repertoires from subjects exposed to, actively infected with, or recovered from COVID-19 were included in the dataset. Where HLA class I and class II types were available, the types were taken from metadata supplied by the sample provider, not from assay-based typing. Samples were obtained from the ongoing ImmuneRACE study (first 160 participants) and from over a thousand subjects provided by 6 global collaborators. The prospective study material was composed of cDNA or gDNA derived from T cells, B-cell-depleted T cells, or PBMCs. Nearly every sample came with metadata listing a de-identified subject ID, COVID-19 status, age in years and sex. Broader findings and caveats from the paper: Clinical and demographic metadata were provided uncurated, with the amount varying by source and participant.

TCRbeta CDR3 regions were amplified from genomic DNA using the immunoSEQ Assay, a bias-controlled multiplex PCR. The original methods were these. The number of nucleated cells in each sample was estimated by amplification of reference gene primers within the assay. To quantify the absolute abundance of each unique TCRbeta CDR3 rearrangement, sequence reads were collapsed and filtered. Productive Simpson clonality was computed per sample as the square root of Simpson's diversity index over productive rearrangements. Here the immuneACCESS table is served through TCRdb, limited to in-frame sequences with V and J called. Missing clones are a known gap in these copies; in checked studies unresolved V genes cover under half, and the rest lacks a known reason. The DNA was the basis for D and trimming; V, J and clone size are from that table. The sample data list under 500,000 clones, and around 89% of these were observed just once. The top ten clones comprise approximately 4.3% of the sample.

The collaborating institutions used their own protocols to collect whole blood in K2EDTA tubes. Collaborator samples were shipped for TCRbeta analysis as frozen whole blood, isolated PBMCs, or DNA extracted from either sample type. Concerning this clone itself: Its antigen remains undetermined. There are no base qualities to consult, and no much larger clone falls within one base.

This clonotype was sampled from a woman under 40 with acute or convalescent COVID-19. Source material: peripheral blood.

The DNA sequence is TGTGCCTGGAGTCTCCTAGGAGGGAGCAATCAGCCCCAGCATTTT. This yields the protein CAWSLLGGSNQPQHF. The rearrangement combines TRBV30 with TRBJ1-5, with the D gene not confidently named. The CDR3 measures 15 amino acids from cysteine to phenylalanine. Only the CDR3 region is kept as DNA, spanning 45 bases read in frame from base 1. From the germline V gene (reference sequence), CDR1 is GTSNPN and CDR2 is SVGIG. The V and J ends are trimmed by 2 bases and 1 base, leaving 12 bases between them.